These 12 T cell receptor beta chains came from one sample sequenced in a study of T cell responses to AZD1222 COVID-19 vaccine. Profiled with immunoSEQ multiplex PCR; TCRdb holds only in-frame clones, not every one. Of about 110,000 clones listed, over 75% were seen once; the top ten hold around 13%. Sequencing was performed on peripheral blood, taken on day 0 of MenACWY control vaccination. The receptors originated from an adult in good health.

The chain carries TRBV7-8 and TRBJ2-7, with 7 bases fitting TRBD2. Germline lookup yields CDR1 SGHVS and CDR2 FQNEAQ. The CDR3 is 17 residues long. Losses at the gene ends were 5 bases for V and 6 bases for J; bases not matched to a gene: 19. CDR3 protein: CASSLSGGTPLGSEQYF. CDR3 nucleotides: TGTGCCAGCAGCCTTTCCGGGGGGACCCCACTCGGCTCCGAGCAGTACTTC.

The rearrangement uses TRBV20-1 and TRBJ2-7, with D possibly matching TRBD1 (5 bases). Germline values: CDR1 DFQATT, CDR2 SNEGSKA (reference sequence). With 3 bases removed from V and 6 bases from J, the gap between germline ends came to 12 bases. This CDR3 is built from 12 residues. The CDR3 is CSASQGTSEQYF. CDR3 sequence (DNA): TGCAGTGCTAGTCAGGGAACCAGCGAGCAGTACTTC.

The chain joins TRBV21-1 to TRBJ1-2; TRBD1 reflects the table's D call only, with no check against the DNA. TRBV21-1 is a recognized pseudogene. This CDR3 contains 13 residues. CDR3 sequence (DNA): TGTGCCATATGGGCAGGGGGCTGCTATGGCTACACCTTC. This codes for CAIWAGGCYGYTF.

This clone is categorized as medium-sized. This chain connects TRBV14 to TRBJ2-5, with 8 positions matching TRBD2. Per the germline V gene, CDR1 is SGHDN and CDR2 is FVKESK. This CDR3 region has 16 residues. V trimming: 1 base; J trimming: 5 bases; junction bases outside the gene matches: 9. CDR3 in DNA: TGTGCCAGCAGCCAAGTGAGCGGGGGTTTTCTCGAGACCCAGTACTTC. It specifies CASSQVSGGFLETQYF. The whole variable domain, remainder taken from reference TRBV14 and TRBJ2-5, is EAGVTQFPSHSVIEKGQTVTLRCDPISGHDNLYWYRRVMGKEIKFLLHFVKESKQDESGMPNNRFLAERTGGTYSTLKVQPAELEDSGVYFCASSQVSGGFLETQYFGPGTRLLVL.

The rearrangement links TRBV3-1 (or the pseudogene TRBV3-2) to TRBJ1-6; 11 positions match TRBD1. Germline CDR1 and CDR2: LGHDT and YNNKEL (reference sequence). The CDR3 is 18 amino acids. V lost 4 bases to trimming and J lost 10 bases; unmatched junction nucleotides: 15. The CDR3, as DNA: TGTGCCAGCAGCCCCACCAAGGGACAGGGGGTTTCGGGGTCACCCCTCCACTTT. Residues: CASSPTKGQGVSGSPLHF.

This clone came up once. The chain uses TRBV6-1 and TRBJ1-5; D might be TRBD1 (5 bases). The V gene lost 4 bases and the J gene lost 0 bases, with 19 bases spanning the gap. CDR1 is MNHNS, CDR2 SASEGT, per germline. The CDR3 spans 18 residues. In DNA form, the CDR3 reads TGTGCCAGCAGTGCGGACGGGGTGGGGACTTATAGCAATCAGCCCCAGCATTTT. Protein sequence: CASSADGVGTYSNQPQHF.

The chain has TRBV28 and TRBJ2-7; D is possibly TRBD1 (5 bases). Germline V CDR1 and CDR2: MDHEN, SYDVKM. The CDR3 has 13 residues. Trimming stripped 4 bases from V and 4 bases from J, with 11 bases between. The CDR3 DNA is TGTGCCAGCAGTTACCCAGGGCGGTACGAGCAGTACTTC. It encodes CASSYPGRYEQYF. The complete variable domain, with remaining parts taken from reference TRBV28 and TRBJ2-7, reads DVKVTQSSRYLVKRTGEKVFLECVQDMDHENMFWYRQDPGLGLRLIYFSYDVKMKEKGDIPEGYSVSREKKERFSLILESASTNQTSMYLCASSYPGRYEQYFGPGTRLTVT.

The V call is TRBV6-5, the J call TRBJ2-7; no clear D. CDR1 and CDR2 from the germline V gene are MNHEY and SVGAGI. The V end was cut by 0 bases, the J end by 2 bases, with 5 bases between. CDR3 length equals 13 residues. CDR3 coding DNA: TGTGCCAGCAGTTACTCGAACGCCTACGAGCAGTACTTC. Amino acids: CASSYSNAYEQYF.

The gene calls are TRBV7-3 and TRBJ2-7; D possibly corresponds to TRBD1 (5 bases). Germline loops: CDR1 SGHTA, CDR2 FQGTGA. There are 15 residues in the CDR3. Trimming cost V 5 bases and J 5 bases, with 19 bases left between them. The CDR3 coding sequence is TGTGCCAGCAGCCTCCAACCCAGGGTGGTTGACGAGCAGTACTTC. Its protein is CASSLQPRVVDEQYF.

This clone appeared a single time. The V gene is TRBV18, the J gene TRBJ1-5; a weak D match, TRBD1 (6 bases). The CDR3 loop spans 15 amino acids. V was shortened by 3 bases and J by 3 bases, with 12 bases between the two germline ends. Germline loops: CDR1 KGHSH, CDR2 LQKENI. The CDR3 DNA reads as TGTGCCAGCTCACCTACCAGGGGATCCAATCAGCCCCAGCATTTT. The encoded protein is CASSPTRGSNQPQHF.

V and J are TRBV4-1 and TRBJ1-1; D uncertain. This CDR3 region has 13 residues. Germline V lookup: CDR1 MGHRA, CDR2 YSYEKL. V lost 4 bases, J lost 3 bases, and 9 bases lay in between. The CDR3 sequence: CASSLKKDTEAFF. CDR3 sequence (DNA): TGCGCCAGCAGCCTCAAAAAGGACACTGAAGCTTTCTTT.

This clone appeared once. The CDR3 here is CASSWTQTGYEQYF. The CDR3 bases are TGTGCCAGCAGCTGGACCCAAACAGGCTACGAGCAGTACTTC. This chain connects TRBV11-2 to TRBJ2-7; a weak D match, TRBD1 (5 bases). This CDR3 has 14 amino acids. From germline, CDR1 is SGHAT and CDR2 FQNNGV. Trimming shortened V by 4 bases and J by 3 bases, and 13 bases separated the two germline ends. The whole variable domain, filled in from reference TRBV11-2 and TRBJ2-7, reads EAGVAQSPRYKIIEKRQSVAFWCNPISGHATLYWYQQILGQGPKLLIQFQNNGVVDDSQLPKDRFSAERLKGVDSTLKIQPAKLEDSAVYLCASSWTQTGYEQYFGPGTRLTVT.